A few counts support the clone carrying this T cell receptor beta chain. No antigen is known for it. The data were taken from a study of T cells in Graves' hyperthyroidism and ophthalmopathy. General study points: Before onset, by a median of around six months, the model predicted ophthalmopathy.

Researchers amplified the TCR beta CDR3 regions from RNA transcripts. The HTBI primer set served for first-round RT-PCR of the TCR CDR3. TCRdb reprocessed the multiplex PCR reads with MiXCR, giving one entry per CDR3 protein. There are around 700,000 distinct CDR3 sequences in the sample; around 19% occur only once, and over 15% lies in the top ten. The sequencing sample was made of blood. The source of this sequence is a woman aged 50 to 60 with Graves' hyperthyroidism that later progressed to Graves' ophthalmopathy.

CDR3 sequence: CASSYSRAPTDTQYF. The DNA of the CDR3 is TGTGCCAGCAGTTACTCCAGGGCCCCCACAGATACGCAGTATTTT. The chain joins TRBV12-3 or TRBV12-4 to TRBJ2-3; weak D call: TRBD1 (5 bases). The V end was cut by 4 bases, the J end by 2 bases, with 13 bases between. There are 15 residues in the CDR3.